This T cell receptor (beta chain) derives from a study of cytomegalovirus exposure and HLA in healthy donors. Study-wide results and caveats: HLA restriction was apparent for most CMV-associated TCR beta chains in a later analysis. Upon later analysis, HLA-associated TCR beta chains proved more clonally expanded than other, equally common chains.

This clone has a handful of counts. Its matching antigen is unknown. The study ran its PCR with 60 Vbeta and 13 Jbeta primers. Clones were read by immunoSEQ multiplex PCR, and TCRdb kept only the in-frame ones, dropping some. The sample lists 95,000 to 150,000 clones, about 10% occurring once. CDR3 length equals 15 residues. With 5 bases removed from V and 4 bases from J, the gap between germline ends came to 18 bases. The germline gives CDR1 SGHAT, CDR2 FQNNGV. This clonotype was obtained from a woman between 18 and 30 years old in good health and CMV-seropositive. The rearrangement uses TRBV11-2 and TRBJ2-7; maybe TRBD2 (6 bases). The sequencing sample was made of PBMCs. CDR3 in amino acids: CASSLGWDFLYEQYF. DNA of the CDR3: TGTGCCAGCAGCCTAGGGTGGGACTTTCTGTACGAGCAGTACTTC.